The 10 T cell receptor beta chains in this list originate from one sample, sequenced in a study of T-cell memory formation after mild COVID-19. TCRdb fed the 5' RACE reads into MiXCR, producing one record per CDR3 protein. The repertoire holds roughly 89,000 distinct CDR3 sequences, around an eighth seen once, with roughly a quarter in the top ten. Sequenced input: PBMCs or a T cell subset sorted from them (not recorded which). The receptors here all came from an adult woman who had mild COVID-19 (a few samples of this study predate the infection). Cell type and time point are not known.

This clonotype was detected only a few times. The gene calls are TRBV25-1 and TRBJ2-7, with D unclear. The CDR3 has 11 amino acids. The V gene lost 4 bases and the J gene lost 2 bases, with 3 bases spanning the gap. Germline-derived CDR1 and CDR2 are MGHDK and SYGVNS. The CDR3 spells CASSAAYEQYF. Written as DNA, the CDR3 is TGTGCCAGCAGTGCAGCCTACGAGCAGTACTTC.

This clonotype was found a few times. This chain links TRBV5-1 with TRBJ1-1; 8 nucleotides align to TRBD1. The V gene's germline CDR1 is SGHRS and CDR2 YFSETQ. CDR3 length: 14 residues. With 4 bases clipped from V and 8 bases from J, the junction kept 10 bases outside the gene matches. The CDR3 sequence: CASSPGTGGSEAFF. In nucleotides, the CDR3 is TGCGCCAGCAGCCCTGGGACAGGCGGCTCGGAAGCTTTCTTT. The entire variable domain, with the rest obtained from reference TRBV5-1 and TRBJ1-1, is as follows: KAGVTQTPRYLIKTRGQQVTLSCSPISGHRSVSWYQQTPGQGLQFLFEYFSETQRNKGNFPGRFSGRQFSNSRSEMNVSTLELGDSALYLCASSPGTGGSEAFFGQGTRLTVV.

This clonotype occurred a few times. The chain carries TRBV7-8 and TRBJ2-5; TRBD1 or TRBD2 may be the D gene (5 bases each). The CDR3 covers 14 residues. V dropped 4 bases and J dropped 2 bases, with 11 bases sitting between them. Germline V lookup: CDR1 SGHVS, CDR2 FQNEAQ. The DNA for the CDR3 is TGTGCCAGCAGCTGGGGGAGCGGACAAGAGACCCAGTACTTC. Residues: CASSWGSGQETQYF.

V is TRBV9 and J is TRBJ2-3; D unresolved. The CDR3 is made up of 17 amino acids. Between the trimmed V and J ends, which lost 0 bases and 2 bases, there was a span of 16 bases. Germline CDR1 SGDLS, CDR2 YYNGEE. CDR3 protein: CASSVGVHLLDTDTQYF. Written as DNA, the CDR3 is TGTGCCAGCAGCGTAGGGGTTCATCTCCTAGACACAGATACGCAGTATTTT.

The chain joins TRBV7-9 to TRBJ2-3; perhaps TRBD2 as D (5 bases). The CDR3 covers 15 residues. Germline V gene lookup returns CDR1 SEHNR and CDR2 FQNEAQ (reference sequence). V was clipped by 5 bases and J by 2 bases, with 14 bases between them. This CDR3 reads CASSQVPAATDTQYF. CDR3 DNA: TGTGCCAGCAGCCAGGTCCCAGCGGCCACAGATACGCAGTATTTT. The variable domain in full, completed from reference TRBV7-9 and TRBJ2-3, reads DTGVSQNPRHKITKRGQNVTFRCDPISEHNRLYWYRQTLGQGPEFLTYFQNEAQLEKSRLLSDRFSAERPKGSFSTLEIQRTEQGDSAMYLCASSQVPAATDTQYFGPGTRLTVL.

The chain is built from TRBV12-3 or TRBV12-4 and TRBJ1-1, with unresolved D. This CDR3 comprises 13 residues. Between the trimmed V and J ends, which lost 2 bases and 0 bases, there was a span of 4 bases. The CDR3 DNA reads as TGTGCCAGCAGTTTACTCATGAACACTGAAGCTTTCTTT. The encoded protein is CASSLLMNTEAFF.

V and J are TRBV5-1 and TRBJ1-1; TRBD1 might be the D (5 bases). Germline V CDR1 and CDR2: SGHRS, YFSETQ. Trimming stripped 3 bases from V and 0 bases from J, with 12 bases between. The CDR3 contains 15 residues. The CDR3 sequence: CASSSEGRMNTEAFF. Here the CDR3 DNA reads TGCGCCAGCAGCTCGGAGGGACGGATGAACACTGAAGCTTTCTTT.

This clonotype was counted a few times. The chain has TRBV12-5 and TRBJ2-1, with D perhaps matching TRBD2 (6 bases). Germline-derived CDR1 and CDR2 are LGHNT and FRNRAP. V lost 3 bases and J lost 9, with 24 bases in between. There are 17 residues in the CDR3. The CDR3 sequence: CASGFLSPNGSGGEQFF. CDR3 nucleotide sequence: TGTGCTAGTGGTTTCCTATCCCCAAACGGGAGTGGTGGTGAGCAGTTCTTC.

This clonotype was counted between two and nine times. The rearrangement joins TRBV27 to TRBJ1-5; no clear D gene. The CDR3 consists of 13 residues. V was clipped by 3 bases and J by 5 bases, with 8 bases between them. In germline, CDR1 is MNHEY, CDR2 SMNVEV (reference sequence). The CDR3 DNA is TGTGCCAGCAGTTTTAACCTTGATCAGCCCCAGCATTTT. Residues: CASSFNLDQPQHF.

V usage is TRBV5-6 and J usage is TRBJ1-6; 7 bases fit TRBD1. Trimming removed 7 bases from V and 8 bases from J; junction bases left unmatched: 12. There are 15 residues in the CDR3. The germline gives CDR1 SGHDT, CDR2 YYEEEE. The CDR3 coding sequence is TGTGCCAGCCCTCGGAGAGGACAGGACGATTCACCCCTCCACTTT. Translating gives CASPRRGQDDSPLHF.